In its sample, the clone carrying this T cell receptor (beta chain) was seen once. These data originate in a study of T cells after somatic rescue of genetic block. Profiling relied on immunoSEQ multiplex PCR, and the TCRdb table lists in-frame clones only, not all of them. Counted here are approximately 58,000 clones, roughly 96% occurring once; the ten biggest clones make up about 0.076%. V lost 2 bases and J 4 bases, leaving 14 bases between the germline ends. The CDR3 runs to 15 residues. Germline-derived CDR1 and CDR2 are MNHEY and SVGAGI. The receptor comes from a child under two years old. The chain combines TRBV6-5 with TRBJ1-2; D is perhaps TRBD1 (6 bases). Material for sequencing was peripheral blood mononuclear cells (PBMCs). The CDR3, as DNA: TGTGCCAGCAGTTACGGGGGGGCGCGGCTCTATGGCTACACCTTC. It yields the protein CASSYGGARLYGYTF.